A selection of T cell receptor beta chains follows, all from one sample in a study of control samples from healthy donors and cancer patients. The table came from immunoSEQ multiplex PCR; TCRdb's copy has only in-frame clones and leaves some out. The sample consists of 400,000 to 500,000 clones, 90% of them appearing once. The sequenced sample was PBMCs. These receptors were obtained from a man aged 35-49 years with head and neck cancer. CDR3s include the opening cysteine and the closing phenylalanine or tryptophan. A D gene is named only where the DNA matches it firmly. Rows give clone size only sometimes, using once, few, many, or a class for an expanded clone.

J,V,D,size,DNA,CDR3
TRBJ2-2,TRBV30,-,-,TGTGCCTGGAGTGTAGGGCAGGGGTTCACCGGGGAGCTGTTTTTT,CAWSVGQGFTGELFF
TRBJ2-7,TRBV29-1,-,-,TGCAGCGTTCCGGGACATGGGACATACGAGCAGTACTTC,CSVPGHGTYEQYF
TRBJ2-5,TRBV5-1,-,-,TGCGCCAGCAGCCCCTCCGGGAGTAGGCAAGAGACCCAGTACTTC,CASSPSGSRQETQYF
TRBJ2-7,TRBV15,-,-,TGTGCCACCAGTCGCTCGGCCACCTCCTCGCCGTACGAGCAGTACTTC,CATSRSATSSPYEQYF
TRBJ2-1,TRBV4-2,-,-,TGTGCCAGCAGCCAAGGGGGACCACCGAGCAATGAGCAGTTCTTC,CASSQGGPPSNEQFF
TRBJ1-5,TRBV16,-,-,TGTGCCAGCAGAAAAGGGACCCACACCCAGCCCCAGCATTTT,CASRKGTHTQPQHF
TRBJ1-5,TRBV5-3,TRBD1,-,TGTGCCAGAAGCTTAAGACAGGGAGGTGACCCCCAGCATTTT,CARSLRQGGDPQHF
TRBJ1-3,TRBV28,TRBD1,-,TGTGCCAGCCTTGGACAGGGGGCAATAGGCTGGTCTGGAAACACCATATATTTT,CASLGQGAIGWSGNTIYF
TRBJ2-7,TRBV29-1,TRBD2,-,TGCAGCGTTGGAAGCGGGGCCTTCTCCTACGAGCAGTACTTC,CSVGSGAFSYEQYF
TRBJ2-1,TRBV7-2,TRBD1,-,TGTGCCAGCAGAGTTACCCCCGACAGGGTGCGGGATGAGCAGTTCTTC,CASRVTPDRVRDEQFF
TRBJ2-1,TRBV5-1,TRBD2,-,TGCGCCAGCAGCACGGGACTAGCGGGAACCTACAATGAGCAGTTCTTC,CASSTGLAGTYNEQFF
TRBJ2-7,TRBV5-1,-,-,TGCGCCAGCAGCTTGGATGCTGTCTCCTACGAGCAGTACTTC,CASSLDAVSYEQYF
TRBJ2-7,TRBV19,-,-,TGTGCCAGTAGGGTAGCGGTAGGATACGAGCAGTACTTC,CASRVAVGYEQYF
TRBJ2-1,TRBV3-1/TRBV3-2,-,few,TGTGCCAGCAGCCTCGGAGGAGGGGCCGGTAATGAGCAGTTCTTC,CASSLGGGAGNEQFF
TRBJ1-2,TRBV5-6,-,-,TGTGCCAGCAGCTTGAGCCCTGCAGGCATTGCTAACTATGGCTACACCTTC,CASSLSPAGIANYGYTF
TRBJ1-4,TRBV9,-,-,TGTGCCAGCAGCGTATCCCCCCGGGCAACTAATGAAAAACTGTTTTTT,CASSVSPRATNEKLFF
TRBJ2-2,TRBV11-3,-,-,TGTGCCAGCAGCCCCGGAGGAACGAACACCGGGGAGCTGTTTTTT,CASSPGGTNTGELFF
TRBJ1-3,TRBV28,-,-,TGTGCCAGCAGCCCCCCCGGGGGTAGAAACACCATATATTTT,CASSPPGGRNTIYF
TRBJ1-5,TRBV28,-,-,TGTGCCAGCAAACTCGAGAATCAGCCCCAGCATTTT,CASKLENQPQHF
TRBJ2-3,TRBV9,-,-,TGTGCCAGCAGCGTAGCTCGGCGCACAGATACGCAGTATTTT,CASSVARRTDTQYF
TRBJ1-4,TRBV10-3,TRBD1,once,TGTGCCATCAGACGGGACAGGGCTTTAACTAATGAAAAACTGTTTTTT,CAIRRDRALTNEKLFF
TRBJ2-4,TRBV4-2,-,-,TGTGCCAGCAGCCAAGATTACCGGGGGAAAAACATTCAGTACTTC,CASSQDYRGKNIQYF
TRBJ2-3,TRBV12-1,-,-,TGTGCCAGCAGCGGAAGACAAGATACGCAGTATTTT,CASSGRQDTQYF
TRBJ2-2,TRBV30,-,-,TGTGCCTGGAGGGCCCAGTGGGGTTTGCGTAACACCGGGGAGCTGTTTTTT,CAWRAQWGLRNTGELFF
TRBJ1-6,TRBV13,-,once,TGTGCCAGCAGCTCTGATCCTAATTCACCCCTCCACTTT,CASSSDPNSPLHF